This TCR beta chain came from a study of blood T cell repertoires in COVID-19. Study-level background: The samples span acute and convalescent COVID-19 from the United States, Italy and Spain. T cells, B-cell-depleted T cells, or PBMCs supplied cDNA or gDNA.

Patients in Seattle were enrolled during active infection, then followed longitudinally. Original processing methods: The assay estimated nucleated cells by amplifying reference gene primers. Measured with immunoSEQ multiplex PCR; TCRdb has only the in-frame clones, and not every one. From that table come the V and J calls and clone size; the DNA was used to work out D and trimming. The sample carries roughly 200,000 clones, approximately 80% recorded once. This sequence originates from a woman in her forties with COVID-19, enrolled during active disease. The sequenced sample was peripheral blood.

This chain's CDR3 is CAWAGAPYEQYF. In DNA, the CDR3 is TGTGCCTGGGCGGGAGCCCCCTACGAGCAGTACTTC. This rearrangement joins TRBV30 to TRBJ2-7, with TRBD2 matching 7 bases. Germline trimming cut 5 bases from V and 2 bases from J; bases unmatched to any gene: 3. CDR3 length equals 12 residues. Germline V CDR1 and CDR2: GTSNPN, SVGIG (reference sequence).